This T cell receptor beta chain was captured in a study of T cell responses to AZD1222 COVID-19 vaccine. About the research overall: It was second doses at about 4 or about 12 weeks that were pooled. Study observations and caveats: White British ancestry dominated among donors, who included more females, and clonal diversity was possibly underestimated. Following two doses of AZD1222, Spike-specific TCR breadth and depth rose. Per reports, nearly half of all spike-specific TCRs target regions that are unmutated in variants.

Here immunoSEQ multiplex PCR was the method, and the copy in TCRdb shows in-frame clones only, minus some. This repertoire shows fewer than 200,000 clones, approximately 90% found once; its top ten account for 5% to 7%. The CDR3 totals 15 residues. V dropped 3 bases and J dropped 0; count of bases not matched to a gene: 2. Germline loops: CDR1 KGHSH, CDR2 LQKENI. Concerning this clone itself: Its antigen remains unidentified.

This material consisted of peripheral blood, taken on day 0 of AZD1222 vaccination. This rearrangement joins TRBV18 to TRBJ1-5; TRBD1 matches at 7 bases. This TCR was recovered from an adult in good health. The CDR3 loop is CASSPGQYSNQPQHF. The DNA for the CDR3 is TGTGCCAGCTCACCGGGACAGTATAGCAATCAGCCCCAGCATTTT.